This record covers a single T cell receptor (beta chain). Antigen unknown. The sample belongs to a study of cytomegalovirus exposure and HLA in healthy donors. Overall study findings and caveats: Further analysis, carried out later, found HLA-associated TCR beta chains more clonally expanded than equally common other chains.

Amplification used 60 Vbeta primers and 13 Jbeta primers. Assay: immunoSEQ multiplex PCR; the TCRdb copy retains only in-frame clones and omits some. The sample lists 200,000 to 250,000 clones; approximately 68% were seen once. This TCR derives from a woman in her 30s in good health and CMV-seronegative. Material: PBMCs.

As DNA, the CDR3 is TGTGCCAGCAGTAAAGACAGGCCCCCAGGGCAAGAGACCCAGTACTTC. Translating it yields CASSKDRPPGQETQYF. The chain couples TRBV25-1 to TRBJ2-5; possible D gene TRBD1, 6 bases. The CDR3 covers 16 residues. V was clipped by 5 bases and J by 2 bases, with 18 bases between them. The V gene's germline CDR1 is MGHDK and CDR2 SYGVNS.